One and the same sample provided the 3 T cell receptor beta chains below, sequenced in a study of early T cells in non-severe SARS-CoV-2 infection. TCRdb used MiXCR to reprocess the 5' RACE reads, holding one entry per CDR3 protein. The repertoire holds roughly 80,000 distinct CDR3 sequences, 5.5% to 7.5% seen once, with 7.8% in the top ten. Material: whole blood. The receptor source for this set is an adult who was a healthcare worker with PCR-confirmed SARS-CoV-2 infection or an uninfected control (not recorded which).

The chain couples TRBV5-1 to TRBJ2-5; 12 nucleotides line up with TRBD2. The CDR3 is made up of 16 amino acids. In germline, CDR1 is SGHRS, CDR2 YFSETQ. The V segment lost 0 bases and the J segment 5 bases; nucleotides outside the gene matches: 5. The CDR3, as DNA: TGCGCCAGCAGCTTGGAGGGACTAGCGGGTCGGGAGACCCAGTACTTC. It encodes CASSLEGLAGRETQYF.

This clonotype has ten or more counts. The V and J genes are TRBV12-3 or TRBV12-4 and TRBJ2-3; D assignment may be TRBD1 or TRBD2 (6 bases each). V gave up 3 bases and J gave up 4 bases, with 8 bases separating them. The CDR3 has 13 residues. The CDR3 protein is CASSLGGPDTQYF. CDR3 sequence (DNA): TGTGCCAGCAGTTTGGGGGGCCCAGATACGCAGTATTTT.

At least ten counts were recorded for this clonotype. The chain has TRBV10-3 and TRBJ2-1; tentatively, D is TRBD2 (5 bases). This CDR3 comprises 16 residues. The germline V and J ends were trimmed by 4 bases and 0 bases, with 13 bases remaining between them. Germline-derived CDR1 and CDR2 are ENHRY and SYGVKD. The CDR3 bases are TGTGCCATCAGTGTTTTAGCGAGTAGCTCCTACAATGAGCAGTTCTTC. As protein: CAISVLASSSYNEQFF.